The clone carrying this T cell receptor beta chain was observed a few times. Its specificity is unknown. TCRdb itself ran the reads through MiXCR, one entry per CDR3 protein. The data show roughly 990,000 distinct CDR3 sequences, roughly 31% seen once. These data come from a study of T cell repertoires in cytomegalovirus infection. Whole-study results and caveats: What dominated the ex vivo response were HLA-C-restricted CMV-specific TCR beta clonotypes.

The CDR3 length is 16 residues. V was clipped by 7 bases and J by 0 bases; unmatched bases: 8. Per germline, CDR1 MNHNS and CDR2 SASEGT. The sample consisted of cultured CD8+ T cells from PBMCs, taken from culture after CMV antigen stimulation. The chain links TRBV6-1 to TRBJ2-1; 8 bases are a match to TRBD1. The TCR originated in a human donor in good health (CMV status not recorded). Some clones in this sample may be carry-over from other donors' samples. CDR3 sequence: CASKSRDRSSYNEQFF. The CDR3 DNA follows: TGTGCCAGCAAGTCCCGGGACAGGAGCTCCTACAATGAGCAGTTCTTC.